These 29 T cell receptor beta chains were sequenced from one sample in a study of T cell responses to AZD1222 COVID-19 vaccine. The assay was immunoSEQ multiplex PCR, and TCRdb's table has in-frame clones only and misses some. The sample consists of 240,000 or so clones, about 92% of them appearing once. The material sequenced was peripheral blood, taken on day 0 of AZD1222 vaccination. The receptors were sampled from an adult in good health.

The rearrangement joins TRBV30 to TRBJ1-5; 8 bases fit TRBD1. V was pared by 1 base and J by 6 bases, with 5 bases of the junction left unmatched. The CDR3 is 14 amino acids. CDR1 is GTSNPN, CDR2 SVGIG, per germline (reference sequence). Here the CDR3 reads CAWSAAGGSQPQHF. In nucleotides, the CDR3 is TGTGCCTGGAGTGCAGCAGGGGGCAGTCAGCCCCAGCATTTT.

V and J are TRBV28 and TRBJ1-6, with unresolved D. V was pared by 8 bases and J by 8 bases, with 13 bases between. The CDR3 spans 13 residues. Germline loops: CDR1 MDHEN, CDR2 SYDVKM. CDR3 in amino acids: CASRRRYHSPLHF. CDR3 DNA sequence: TGTGCCAGCCGTCGACGGTACCATTCACCCCTCCACTTT.

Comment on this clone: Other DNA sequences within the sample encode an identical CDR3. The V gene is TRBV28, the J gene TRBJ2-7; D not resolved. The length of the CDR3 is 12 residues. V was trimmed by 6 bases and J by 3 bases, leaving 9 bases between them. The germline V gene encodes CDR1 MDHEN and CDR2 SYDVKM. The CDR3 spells CASRTGGYEQYF. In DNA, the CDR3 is TGTGCCAGCAGAACCGGTGGCTACGAGCAGTACTTC.

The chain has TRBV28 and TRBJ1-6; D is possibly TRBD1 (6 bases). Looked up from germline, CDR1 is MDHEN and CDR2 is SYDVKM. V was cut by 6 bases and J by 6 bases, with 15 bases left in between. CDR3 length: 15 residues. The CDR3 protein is CASSPPGAINSPLHF. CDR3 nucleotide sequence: TGTGCCAGCAGCCCCCCGGGGGCGATTAATTCACCCCTCCACTTT.

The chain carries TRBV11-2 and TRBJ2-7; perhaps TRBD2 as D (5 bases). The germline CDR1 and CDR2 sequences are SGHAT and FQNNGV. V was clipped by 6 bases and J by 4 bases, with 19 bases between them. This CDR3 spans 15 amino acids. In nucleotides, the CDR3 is TGTGCCAGCAGTTCAATACGGGGTGGGAATTACGAGCAGTACTTC. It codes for CASSSIRGGNYEQYF.

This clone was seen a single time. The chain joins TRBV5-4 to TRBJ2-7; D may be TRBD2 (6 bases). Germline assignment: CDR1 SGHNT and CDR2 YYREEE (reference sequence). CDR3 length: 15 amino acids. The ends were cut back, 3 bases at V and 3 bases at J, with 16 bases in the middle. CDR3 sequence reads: CASSCPGLLLYEQYF. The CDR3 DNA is TGTGCCAGCAGCTGCCCGGGACTCCTACTCTACGAGCAGTACTTC.

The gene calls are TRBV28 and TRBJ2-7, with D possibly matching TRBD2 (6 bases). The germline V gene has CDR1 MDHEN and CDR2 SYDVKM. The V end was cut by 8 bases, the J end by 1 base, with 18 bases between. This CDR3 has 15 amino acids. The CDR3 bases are TGTGCCAGCGGAGACCCAGGCCGGGGGTCCTACGAGCAGTACTTC. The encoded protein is CASGDPGRGSYEQYF.

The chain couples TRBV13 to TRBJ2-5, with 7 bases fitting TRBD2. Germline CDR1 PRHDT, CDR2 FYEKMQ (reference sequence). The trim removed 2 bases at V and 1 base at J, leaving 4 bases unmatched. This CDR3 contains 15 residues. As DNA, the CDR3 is TGTGCCAGCAGCTTAAACGTAGCGGGCCAAGAGACCCAGTACTTC. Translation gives CASSLNVAGQETQYF.

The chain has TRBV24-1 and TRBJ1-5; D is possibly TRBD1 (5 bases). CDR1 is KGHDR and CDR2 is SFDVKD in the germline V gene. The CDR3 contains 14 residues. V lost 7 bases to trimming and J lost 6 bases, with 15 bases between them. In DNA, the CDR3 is TGTGCCACCAGCCAGCAGGGAAGATTTCAGCCCCAGCATTTT. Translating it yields CATSQQGRFQPQHF.

The CDR3 reads CATSMGTGTIGNGYTF. The CDR3 DNA reads as TGTGCCACCAGCATGGGGACAGGGACGATTGGGAATGGCTACACCTTC. V gene TRBV15 combines with J gene TRBJ1-2; 9 nucleotides match TRBD1. V lost 4 bases and J lost 6; bases outside the gene matches: 12. CDR3 length: 16 amino acids. The germline V gene encodes CDR1 LNHNV and CDR2 YYDKDF (reference sequence).

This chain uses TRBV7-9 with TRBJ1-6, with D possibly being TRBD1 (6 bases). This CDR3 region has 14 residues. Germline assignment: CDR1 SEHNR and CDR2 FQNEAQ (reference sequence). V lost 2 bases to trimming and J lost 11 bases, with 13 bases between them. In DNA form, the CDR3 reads TGTGCCAGCAGCTTACGAGGGGGGGCTCCACCCCTCCACTTT. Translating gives CASSLRGGAPPLHF.

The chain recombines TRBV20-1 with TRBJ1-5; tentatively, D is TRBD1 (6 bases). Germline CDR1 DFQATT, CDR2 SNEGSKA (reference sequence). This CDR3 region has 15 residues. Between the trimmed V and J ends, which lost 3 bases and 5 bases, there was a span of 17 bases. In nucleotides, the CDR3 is TGCAGTGCTAGTCTTAGGGCAGGGGCTGATCAGCCCCAGCATTTT. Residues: CSASLRAGADQPQHF.

The CDR3 spells CASSEIQDGGYSNQPQHF. The CDR3 DNA reads as TGTGCCAGCAGTGAAATCCAGGACGGGGGTTATAGCAATCAGCCCCAGCATTTT. This sequence joins TRBV2 and TRBJ1-5; D might be TRBD1 (5 bases). The CDR3 covers 18 residues. V lost 2 bases and J lost 0, with 17 bases in between. Germline V gives CDR1 SNHLY, CDR2 FYNNEI.

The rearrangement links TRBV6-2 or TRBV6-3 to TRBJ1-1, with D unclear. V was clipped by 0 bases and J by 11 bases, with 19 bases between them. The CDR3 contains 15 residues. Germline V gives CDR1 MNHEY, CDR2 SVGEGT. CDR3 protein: CASSYSKRGPNGAFF. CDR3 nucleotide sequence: TGTGCCAGCAGTTACTCGAAGCGAGGGCCTAATGGGGCTTTCTTT.

CDR3 residues: CASSLGAPGTEAFF. The CDR3 DNA reads as TGTGCCAGCAGCTTGGGGGCCCCGGGCACTGAAGCTTTCTTT. This chain joins TRBV5-6 and TRBJ1-1; D is unclear. Germline V CDR1 and CDR2: SGHDT, YYEEEE. The length of the CDR3 is 14 residues. Trimming shortened V by 0 bases and J by 4 bases, and 10 bases separated the two germline ends.

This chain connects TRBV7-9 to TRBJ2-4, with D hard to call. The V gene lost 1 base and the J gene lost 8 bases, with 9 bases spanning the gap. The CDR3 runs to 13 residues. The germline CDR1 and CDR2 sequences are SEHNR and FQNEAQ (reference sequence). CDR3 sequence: CASSLDLLDIQYF. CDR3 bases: TGTGCCAGCAGCTTAGACCTCTTAGACATTCAGTACTTC. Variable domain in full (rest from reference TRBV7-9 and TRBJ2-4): DTGVSQNPRHKITKRGQNVTFRCDPISEHNRLYWYRQTLGQGPEFLTYFQNEAQLEKSRLLSDRFSAERPKGSFSTLEIQRTEQGDSAMYLCASSLDLLDIQYFGAGTRLSVL.

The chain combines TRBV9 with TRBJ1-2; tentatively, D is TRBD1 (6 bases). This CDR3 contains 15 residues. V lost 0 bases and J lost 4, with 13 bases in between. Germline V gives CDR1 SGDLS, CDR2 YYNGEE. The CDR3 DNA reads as TGTGCCAGCAGCGTAGATATGGGGGCTGGCTATGGCTACACCTTC. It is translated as CASSVDMGAGYGYTF.

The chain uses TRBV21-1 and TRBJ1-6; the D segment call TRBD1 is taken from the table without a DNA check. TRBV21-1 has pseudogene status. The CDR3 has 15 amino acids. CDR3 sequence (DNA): TGTGCCAGCAGCAAAGCTGGGGCAGGGAATTCACCCCTCCACTTT. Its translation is CASSKAGAGNSPLHF.

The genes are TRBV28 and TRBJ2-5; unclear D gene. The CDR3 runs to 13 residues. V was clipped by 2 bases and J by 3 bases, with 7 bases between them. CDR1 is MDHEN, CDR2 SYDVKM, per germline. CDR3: CASSLDSEETQYF. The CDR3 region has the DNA TGTGCCAGCAGTTTAGACTCAGAAGAGACCCAGTACTTC.

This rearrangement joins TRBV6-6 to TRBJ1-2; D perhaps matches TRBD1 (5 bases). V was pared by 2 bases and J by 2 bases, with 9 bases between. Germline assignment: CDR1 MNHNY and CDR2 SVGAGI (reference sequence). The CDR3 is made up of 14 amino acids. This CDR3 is CASSYQGANYGYTF. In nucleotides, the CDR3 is TGTGCCAGCAGTTACCAGGGTGCGAACTATGGCTACACCTTC.

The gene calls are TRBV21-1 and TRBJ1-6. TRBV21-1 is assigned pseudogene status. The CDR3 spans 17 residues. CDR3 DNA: TGTGCCAGCACCCTTAGACGGGGGGGTTCCTATAATTCACCCCTCCACTTT. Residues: CASTLRRGGSYNSPLHF.

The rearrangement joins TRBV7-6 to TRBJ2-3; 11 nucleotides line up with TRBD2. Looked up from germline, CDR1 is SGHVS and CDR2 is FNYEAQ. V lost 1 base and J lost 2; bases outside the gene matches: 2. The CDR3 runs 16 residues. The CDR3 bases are TGTGCCAGCAGCTTAGGACTAGCGGGGCCCACAGATACGCAGTATTTT. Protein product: CASSLGLAGPTDTQYF.

The CDR3 region has the DNA TGTGCCAGCTCCCCGAGCGGGAGTTACACCGGGGAGCTGTTTTTT. Protein sequence: CASSPSGSYTGELFF. The rearrangement links TRBV18 to TRBJ2-2, with 8 bases aligning to TRBD2. CDR1 and CDR2 from the germline V gene are KGHSH and LQKENI. V shed 6 bases, J shed 3 bases, and the junction held 6 bases outside the gene matches. CDR3 length equals 15 residues.

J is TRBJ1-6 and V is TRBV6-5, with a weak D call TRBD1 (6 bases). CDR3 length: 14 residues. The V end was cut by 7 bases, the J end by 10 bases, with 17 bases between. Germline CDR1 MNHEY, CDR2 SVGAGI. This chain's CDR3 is CASTPRDKGSPLHF. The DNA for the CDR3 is TGTGCCAGCACCCCCCGGGACAAAGGATCACCCCTCCACTTT.

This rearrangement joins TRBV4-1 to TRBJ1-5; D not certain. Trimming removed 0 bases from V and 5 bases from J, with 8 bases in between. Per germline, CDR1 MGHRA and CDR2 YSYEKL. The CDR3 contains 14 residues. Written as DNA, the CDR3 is TGCGCCAGCAGCCAAGATTGGGAAGATCAGCCCCAGCATTTT. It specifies CASSQDWEDQPQHF.

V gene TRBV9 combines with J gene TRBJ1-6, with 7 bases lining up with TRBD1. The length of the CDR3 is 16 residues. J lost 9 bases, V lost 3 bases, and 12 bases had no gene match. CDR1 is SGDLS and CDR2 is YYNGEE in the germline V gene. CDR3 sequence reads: CASSAGSRTGLSPLHF. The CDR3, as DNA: TGTGCCAGCAGCGCCGGGTCCCGGACAGGACTTTCACCCCTCCACTTT.

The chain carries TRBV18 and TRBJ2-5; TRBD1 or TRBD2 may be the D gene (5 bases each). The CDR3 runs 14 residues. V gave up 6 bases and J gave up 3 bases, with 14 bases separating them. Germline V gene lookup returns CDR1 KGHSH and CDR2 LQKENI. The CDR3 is CASSPLRGEETQYF. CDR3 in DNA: TGTGCCAGCTCCCCCCTTAGGGGAGAAGAGACCCAGTACTTC.

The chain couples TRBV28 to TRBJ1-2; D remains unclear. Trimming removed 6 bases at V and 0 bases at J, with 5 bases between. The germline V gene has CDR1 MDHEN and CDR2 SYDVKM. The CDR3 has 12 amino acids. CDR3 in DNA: TGTGCCAGCAGCCCAGCTAACTATGGCTACACCTTC. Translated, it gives CASSPANYGYTF.

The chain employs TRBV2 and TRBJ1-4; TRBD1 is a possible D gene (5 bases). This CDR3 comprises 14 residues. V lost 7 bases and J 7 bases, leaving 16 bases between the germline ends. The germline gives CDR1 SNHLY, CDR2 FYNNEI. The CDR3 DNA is TGTGCCAGCATTTCCGGGACTTCGGGTGAAAAACTGTTTTTT. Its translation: CASISGTSGEKLFF.